The 27 T cell receptor beta chains presented below share a single source sample, sequenced in a study of neurological immune-mediated disorders. TCRdb re-analysed the 5' RACE reads in MiXCR, keeping a single row per CDR3 protein. The table includes roughly 80,000 distinct CDR3 sequences, about a tenth detected once. What was sequenced was PBMCs. The receptors were gathered from a man in his forties in good health.

This clonotype was observed many times. This chain connects TRBV9 to TRBJ2-1, with D perhaps matching TRBD1 (5 bases). This CDR3 contains 20 residues. Per the germline V gene, CDR1 is SGDLS and CDR2 is YYNGEE. The V and J ends lost 0 bases and 0 bases respectively, with 22 bases between them. CDR3 protein: CASSVVSSGPWSSSYNEQFF. CDR3 nucleotides: TGTGCCAGCAGCGTAGTATCGTCAGGGCCGTGGTCGAGCTCCTACAATGAGCAGTTCTTC.

This clonotype was seen repeatedly, ten times or more. This chain connects TRBV24-1 to TRBJ2-1; either TRBD1 or TRBD2 may supply D (6 bases each). Per the germline V gene, CDR1 is KGHDR and CDR2 is SFDVKD. CDR3 length: 20 amino acids. Trimming removed 2 bases at V and 2 bases at J, with 24 bases between. CDR3 residues: CATSDYGGLVGMATYNEQFF. The CDR3 DNA reads as TGTGCCACCAGTGATTATGGGGGGCTAGTCGGGATGGCAACCTACAATGAGCAGTTCTTC.

This clonotype was detected ten times or more. The chain has TRBV7-3 and TRBJ2-1, with TRBD1 as a possible D gene (5 bases). CDR1 and CDR2 from the germline V gene are SGHTA and FQGTGA. The CDR3 totals 11 residues. Trimming pared 5 bases from V and 7 bases from J, leaving 6 bases between. CDR3 sequence: CASSQGNEQFF. The CDR3 DNA sequence: TGTGCCAGCAGCCAGGGTAATGAGCAGTTCTTC.

This clonotype was picked up many times. The chain recombines TRBV10-3 with TRBJ2-3; D gene unclear. The germline CDR1 and CDR2 sequences are ENHRY and SYGVKD. Trimming shortened V by 0 bases and J by 0 bases, and 4 bases separated the two germline ends. This CDR3 comprises 14 residues. CDR3 protein: CAISESRSTDTQYF. The CDR3 DNA is TGTGCCATCAGTGAGTCGAGAAGCACAGATACGCAGTATTTT.

This chain connects TRBV6-6 to TRBJ1-5, with D possibly matching TRBD1 (6 bases). CDR1 is MNHNY, CDR2 SVGAGI, per germline (reference sequence). This CDR3 region has 13 residues. The ends were cut back, 7 bases at V and 7 bases at J, with 14 bases in the middle. The CDR3 loop is CASITGAEQPQHF. CDR3 bases: TGTGCCAGCATCACGGGGGCTGAGCAGCCCCAGCATTTT.

Many counts were recorded for this clonotype. J is TRBJ1-3 and V is TRBV5-1; 7 bases fit TRBD1. The germline CDR1 and CDR2 sequences are SGHRS and YFSETQ. Germline trimming cut 5 bases from V and 5 bases from J; bases unmatched to any gene: 4. The CDR3 runs to 13 residues. This CDR3 reads CASRTGERNTIYF. The CDR3, as DNA: TGCGCCAGCAGAACAGGGGAGAGAAACACCATATATTTT.

At least ten counts were recorded for this clonotype. The V call is TRBV5-5, the J call TRBJ2-5, with D unclear. Germline V gene data show CDR1 as SGHKS and CDR2 as YYEKEE (reference sequence). This CDR3 has 15 residues. V lost 0 bases, J lost 5 bases, and 14 bases lay in between. In nucleotides, the CDR3 is TGTGCCAGCAGCTTGGCTTGGTCGGGTACGGAGACCCAGTACTTC. It translates to CASSLAWSGTETQYF.

This clonotype appeared a few times. CDR3 region: CASSLVLALGGSYNEQFF. Here the CDR3 DNA reads TGTGCCAGCAGCTTAGTGTTAGCGCTCGGGGGGTCTTACAATGAGCAGTTCTTC. The chain has TRBV7-2 and TRBJ2-1, with 7 nucleotides matching TRBD2. CDR1 and CDR2 (germline): SGHTA, FQGNSA. The CDR3 is 18 residues long. Unmatched junction bases numbered 13, after V lost 1 base and J lost 4 bases.

The table lists this clonotype with a few counts. The chain recombines TRBV29-1 with TRBJ1-1; unclear D gene. Trimming pared 7 bases from V and 4 bases from J, leaving 16 bases between. This CDR3 comprises 13 residues. In germline, CDR1 is SQVTM, CDR2 ANQGSEA. CDR3 DNA: TGCAGCGCGAAGAGTAGGGTAGGCACTGAAGCTTTCTTT. Residues: CSAKSRVGTEAFF.

This clonotype has ten or more counts. The chain is built from TRBV18 and TRBJ1-6, with 7 positions matching TRBD1. This CDR3 has 14 amino acids. With 6 bases clipped from V and 11 bases from J, the junction kept 10 bases outside the gene matches. Germline assignment: CDR1 KGHSH and CDR2 LQKENI. This CDR3 is CASSPTGIGAPLHF. CDR3 in DNA: TGTGCCAGCTCTCCGACAGGGATCGGAGCACCCCTCCACTTT.

This clonotype was seen repeatedly, ten times or more. The V and J genes are TRBV25-1 and TRBJ1-2; D might be TRBD1 (5 bases). The CDR3 is 13 amino acids. Per the germline V gene, CDR1 is MGHDK and CDR2 is SYGVNS. Trimming cost V 7 bases and J 6 bases, with 15 bases left between them. CDR3 bases: TGTGCCAGCACCCCCAACGACAGAGATGGCTACACCTTC. This codes for CASTPNDRDGYTF.

This clonotype has ten or more counts. This chain uses TRBV20-1 with TRBJ2-3, with D possibly being TRBD1 or TRBD2 (5 bases each). The germline CDR1 and CDR2 sequences are DFQATT and SNEGSKA (reference sequence). This CDR3 contains 11 residues. V was shortened by 6 bases and J by 2 bases, with 6 bases between the two germline ends. CDR3 sequence (DNA): TGCAGTGCGGGGACCACAGATACGCAGTATTTT. This codes for CSAGTTDTQYF.

This clonotype showed up many times. The chain couples TRBV5-1 to TRBJ2-7; tentatively, D is TRBD2 (6 bases). Trimming took off 5 bases at V and 0 bases at J, with 12 bases between the two ends. Germline V gives CDR1 SGHRS, CDR2 YFSETQ. The CDR3 spans 14 residues. The CDR3 here is CASSRGLTSYEQYF. CDR3 in DNA: TGCGCCAGCAGTAGGGGACTGACCTCCTACGAGCAGTACTTC.

This clonotype was found many times. The rearrangement joins TRBV12-3 or TRBV12-4 to TRBJ1-1; the D is unclear. V was shortened by 3 bases and J by 0 bases, with 8 bases between the two germline ends. The CDR3 is made up of 14 amino acids. CDR3 DNA sequence: TGTGCCAGCAGTTTGGGGTTGGTGAACACTGAAGCTTTCTTT. As protein: CASSLGLVNTEAFF.

There are many counts of this clonotype. The chain links TRBV9 to TRBJ1-3; a possible D gene is TRBD1 (5 bases). Germline CDR1 and CDR2: SGDLS and YYNGEE. The CDR3 is 13 residues long. With 7 bases removed from V and 1 base from J, the gap between germline ends came to 9 bases. The CDR3 DNA reads as TGTGCCAGCTCGGGGGTTTCTGGAAACACCATATATTTT. Translation gives CASSGVSGNTIYF.

This clonotype came up many times. This chain connects TRBV9 to TRBJ2-1; 11 bases align to TRBD1. The CDR3 totals 19 residues. CDR1 SGDLS and CDR2 YYNGEE come from the germline V gene. The V and J ends lost 4 bases and 6 bases, in that order; junction bases with no gene match: 18. The CDR3, as DNA: TGTGCCAGCAGCCCATTCCTTGGACAGGGGGCGAGGGTTTCCAATGAGCAGTTCTTC. Its protein is CASSPFLGQGARVSNEQFF.

This clonotype was observed at least ten times. Compared with germline, one end of the junction differs, possibly owing to a read error. This rearrangement joins TRBV6-6 to TRBJ1-1, with a weak D call TRBD1 (5 bases). The length of the CDR3 is 13 residues. Germline lookup yields CDR1 MNHNY and CDR2 SVGAGI (reference sequence). In DNA form, the CDR3 reads TGTGCCAGCAGTCACTCCTGGGGGACTGAAGCTTTCTTT. Protein sequence: CASSHSWGTEAFF.

This clonotype was observed many times. The chain uses TRBV9 and TRBJ1-4, with D hard to call. The V end was cut by 4 bases, the J end by 0 bases, with 7 bases between. Germline CDR1 SGDLS, CDR2 YYNGEE. This CDR3 region has 14 residues. As DNA, the CDR3 is TGTGCCAGCAGCCTGCACACAACTAATGAAAAACTGTTTTTT. Its protein product is CASSLHTTNEKLFF.

This clonotype was recorded at least ten times. This chain joins TRBV11-1 and TRBJ2-1; 10 positions agree with TRBD1. The V segment lost 8 bases and the J segment 8 bases; nucleotides outside the gene matches: 12. Germline V lookup: CDR1 SGHAT, CDR2 FQDESV (reference sequence). This CDR3 contains 15 residues. The CDR3 spells CASRRTGTGVHEQFF. DNA of the CDR3: TGTGCCAGCCGACGTACCGGGACAGGGGTCCATGAGCAGTTCTTC.

This clonotype was seen at least ten times. The chain is built from TRBV29-1 and TRBJ2-5; the D gene is possibly TRBD2 (5 bases). Trimming pared 1 base from V and 5 bases from J, leaving 14 bases between. This CDR3 contains 14 residues. Germline V CDR1 and CDR2: SQVTM, ANQGSEA. CDR3 nucleotide sequence: TGCAGCGTTGAAGCCGGATTACTAGGGGAGACCCAGTACTTC. Its protein product is CSVEAGLLGETQYF.

This clonotype was counted many times. The chain employs TRBV2 and TRBJ2-1, with D perhaps being TRBD1 or TRBD2 (5 bases each). Germline loops: CDR1 SNHLY, CDR2 FYNNEI. The germline V and J ends were trimmed by 7 bases and 12 bases, with 19 bases remaining between them. This CDR3 spans 13 amino acids. The CDR3 DNA sequence: TGTGCCAGCAAGATTGGGACCCCAAATTGGCAGTTCTTC. It is translated as CASKIGTPNWQFF.

There are a few counts of this clonotype. The V call is TRBV3-1, the J call TRBJ1-1; no firm D call. Trimming took off 1 base at V and 1 base at J, with 7 bases between the two ends. Germline V lookup: CDR1 LGHDT, CDR2 YNNKEL (reference sequence). The CDR3 sequence is 14 residues long. DNA for the CDR3: TGTGCCAGCAGCCAAGTTGAGGGGAACACTGAAGCTTTCTTT. Protein sequence: CASSQVEGNTEAFF.

This clonotype has only a few counts. At one end, the junction sequence differs from germline, possibly due to a read error. CDR3 DNA: TGTGCCAGCAGTGAAATGAGCGGGGCCAATGTCCTGACTTTC. Amino acid sequence: CASSEMSGANVLTF. This chain links TRBV6-4 with TRBJ2-6; TRBD2 matches 7 bases. Germline V gene sequence: CDR1 MRHNA, CDR2 SNTAGT. This CDR3 has 14 amino acids.

The gene calls are TRBV5-1 and TRBJ2-5; TRBD2 agrees at 11 bases. Trimming cost V 4 bases and J 2 bases; bases outside gene matches: 7. The CDR3 consists of 16 residues. Germline V gene sequence: CDR1 SGHRS, CDR2 YFSETQ. The CDR3 reads CASSPGLAGVQETQYF. CDR3 DNA sequence: TGCGCCAGCAGCCCCGGACTAGCGGGTGTACAAGAGACCCAGTACTTC.

This clonotype was seen ten or more times. The CDR3 coding sequence is TGTGCCAGCAGTTTACGGGGGGCCCGTGTGGAGCAGTTCTTC. Translated, it gives CASSLRGARVEQFF. V and J are TRBV28 and TRBJ2-1; D may be TRBD2 (7 bases). Between the trimmed V and J ends, which lost 2 bases and 10 bases, there was a span of 15 bases. The CDR3 runs 14 residues. CDR1 MDHEN and CDR2 SYDVKM come from the germline V gene.

This clonotype was recorded many times. The chain's CDR3 is CASSDFGGEQFF. CDR3 bases: TGCGCCAGCAGTGACTTCGGCGGGGAGCAGTTCTTC. V and J are TRBV10-1 and TRBJ2-1, with D tentatively TRBD2 (5 bases). CDR3 length equals 12 residues. V lost 3 bases and J lost 10, with 10 bases in between. CDR1 is WNHNN, CDR2 SYGVQD, per germline (reference sequence).

Note on this clonotype: Germline and junction disagree at one end, which may indicate a read error. The chain joins TRBV18 to TRBJ1-1, with D unclear. The CDR3 has 13 amino acids. The germline V gene has CDR1 KGHSH and CDR2 LQKENI. This CDR3 reads CARSPPSGTEAFF. The CDR3 nucleotides are TGTGCCAGATCACCACCCTCGGGGACTGAAGCTTTCTTT.